One and the same sample provided the 14 T cell receptor beta chains below, sequenced in a study of T cell clonality in common variable immunodeficiency. Data came from immunoSEQ multiplex PCR; TCRdb stores just in-frame clones and leaves some out. Singletons are absent from the sample, which has approximately 81,000 clones. Sequenced sample: peripheral blood mononuclear cells. These receptors were taken from a person between 18 and 75 years old in good health.

This clone has a count of ten or more. The read falls 3 residues short of the CDR3 end, and the missing part is taken from the germline J gene. The rearrangement links TRBV29-1 to TRBJ2-5; TRBD2 might be the D (7 bases). The V gene's germline CDR1 is SQVTM and CDR2 ANQGSEA. The length of the CDR3 is 13 residues. Trimming took 7 bases from V and 5 from J, leaving 17 bases between them. The CDR3 bases that were read are TGCAGCGCCCGTGCGGGGGCGACGGAGACC. Amino acid sequence: CSARAGATET. The full CDR3 sequence reads CSARAGATETQYF. Based on the CDR3 plus reference TRBV29-1 and TRBJ2-5, the full variable domain is SAVISQKPSRDICQRGTSLTIQCQVDSQVTMMFWYRQQPGQSLTLIATANQGSEATYESGFVIDKFPISRPNLTFSTLTVSNMSPEDSSIYLCSARAGATETQYFGPGTRLLVL.

This clone was recorded many times. The read terminates 3 residues ahead of where the CDR3 ends, so the germline J gene completes it. The chain couples TRBV7-9 to TRBJ2-3; D may be TRBD2 (5 bases). CDR1 SEHNR and CDR2 FQNEAQ come from the germline V gene (reference sequence). CDR3 length: 14 amino acids. V was pared by 3 bases and J by 2 bases, with 9 bases between. CDR3 DNA (partial): TGTGCCAGCAGCTTTAGCGAGGACACAGATACG. Amino acid sequence: CASSFSEDTDT. The CDR3, in full, reads CASSFSEDTDTQYF.

This clone was detected ten times or more. Read coverage stops 3 residues before the CDR3 terminus; the germline J gene supplies the remainder. The chain carries TRBV5-1 and TRBJ2-7; 9 nucleotides match TRBD1. The length of the CDR3 is 15 residues. Germline assignment: CDR1 SGHRS and CDR2 YFSETQ. V gave up 0 bases and J gave up 2 bases; unmatched junction bases: 3. CDR3 DNA (partial): TGCGCCAGCAGCTTGGTAGGGACAGGGACCTACGAG. As protein: CASSLVGTGTYE. The CDR3 in full is CASSLVGTGTYEQYF.

Ten or more counts support this clone. The CDR3 bases that were read are TGTGCCAGCAGCTTGGTTTCCAGCTCCTACGAG. The encoded protein is CASSLVSSSYE. The full-length CDR3 reads as CASSLVSSSYEQYF. The V call is TRBV5-6, the J call TRBJ2-7, with D unresolved. Coverage ceases 3 residues before the CDR3 finishes, and the germline J gene fills in the end. Germline V gene sequence: CDR1 SGHDT, CDR2 YYEEEE. CDR3 length: 14 residues. V lost 0 bases and J 0 bases, leaving 7 bases between the germline ends.

This clone was found many times. With the read ending 3 residues before the CDR3 end, the germline J gene is used to fill in that end. This rearrangement joins TRBV6-2 or TRBV6-3 to TRBJ1-2; D gene ambiguous. CDR1 and CDR2 from the germline V gene are MNHEY and SVGEGT. V lost 2 bases and J lost 3, with 16 bases in between. The CDR3 runs 16 residues. The part of the CDR3 DNA that was read is TGTGCCAGCAGTTACCCTGTGGGCAGGCGCGACTATGGC. Translation: CASSYPVGRRDYG. The entire CDR3 sequence reads CASSYPVGRRDYGYTF.

In this sample, this clone turned up many times. Read coverage stops 3 residues before the CDR3 terminus; the germline J gene supplies the remainder. The genes are TRBV30 and TRBJ1-2; D is unresolved. V was pared by 0 bases and J by 5 bases, with 7 bases between. CDR1 and CDR2 (germline): GTSNPN, SVGIG (reference sequence). The CDR3 covers 12 residues. The CDR3 sequence: CAWSVRYYGYTF. The DNA read from the CDR3 is TGTGCCTGGAGTGTAAGGTATTATGGC.

This clone occurred many times. The CDR3 end falls 3 residues outside the read, so it is completed with the germline J gene. This chain connects TRBV6-2 or TRBV6-3 to TRBJ2-1; 15 bases map to TRBD2. The CDR3 length is 17 residues. V was clipped by 2 bases and J by 8 bases; unmatched bases: 7. Germline CDR1 MNHEY, CDR2 SVGEGT. The DNA read from the CDR3 is TGTGCCAGCAGTTACGGGACTAGCGGGAGGTATAAGGATGAG. This encodes CASSYGTSGRYKDE. The whole CDR3 protein is CASSYGTSGRYKDEQFF.

This clone was recorded at least ten times. The observed sequence ends 3 residues before the CDR3 terminus, with the missing tail filled in from the germline J gene. V is TRBV5-4 and J is TRBJ2-1, with D perhaps matching TRBD2 (6 bases). V lost 5 bases and J 0 bases, leaving 12 bases between the germline ends. Germline lookup yields CDR1 SGHNT and CDR2 YYREEE (reference sequence). This CDR3 is 15 amino acids long. CDR3 region: CASRDLALSYNEQFF. The DNA read from the CDR3 is TGTGCCAGCAGGGACCTAGCGCTCTCCTACAATGAG.

This clone has a count of ten or more. The CDR3 end lies 3 residues beyond the end of the read and is filled in from the germline J gene. V gene TRBV20-1 combines with J gene TRBJ2-7; 9 bases are shared with TRBD1. J gave up 0 bases and V 0 bases, and 9 bases lay outside the gene matches. Germline CDR1 is DFQATT and CDR2 is SNEGSKA (reference sequence). The CDR3 runs to 17 residues. CDR3 DNA, as far as it was read: TGCAGTGCTAGAGAGACAGGGGGAACTACTATCTCCTACGAG. It codes for CSARETGGTTISYE. In full, the CDR3 is CSARETGGTTISYEQYF.

At least ten counts were recorded for this clone. The read ends 3 residues shy of where the CDR3 ends; the end is completed using the germline J gene. The chain is built from TRBV7-8 and TRBJ2-7; 8 positions agree with TRBD2. Trimming at V came to 5 bases and at J to 1 base, leaving 10 bases not matched to a gene. The length of the CDR3 is 16 residues. CDR1 is SGHVS, CDR2 FQNEAQ, per germline. Partial CDR3 DNA: TGTGCCAGCAGCAGGACGACGGGACTAGTTTCCTACGAG. Translated, it gives CASSRTTGLVSYE. The entire CDR3 is CASSRTTGLVSYEQYF.

This clone was found many times. The read terminates 3 residues before the CDR3 end, so the remaining end is supplied by the germline J gene. This rearrangement joins TRBV4-1 to TRBJ2-1, with 7 bases that match TRBD2. V was pared by 0 bases and J by 2 bases, with 4 bases of the junction left unmatched. The CDR3 runs 16 residues. Germline V gives CDR1 MGHRA, CDR2 YSYEKL. CDR3 sequence reads: CASSQEGAGTYNEQFF. Partial CDR3 DNA: TGCGCCAGCAGCCAAGAAGGAGCGGGAACCTACAATGAG.

This clone was observed at least ten times. The junction departs from germline at one end; a sequencing error may be responsible. Read sequence stops 3 residues before the CDR3 end, and the germline J gene provides the missing end. V gene TRBV4-2 combines with J gene TRBJ2-1; 8 positions match TRBD2. The germline CDR1 and CDR2 sequences are LGHNA and YNFKEQ. The CDR3 totals 13 residues. The CDR3 loop is CASSSGSHNEQFF. CDR3 DNA, as far as it was read: TGCGCCAGCAGCAGCGGGAGTCACAATGAG.

In its sample, this clone was seen a few times. The part of the CDR3 DNA that was read is TGTGCCAGTAGTATAGCGGGAGGGGCGCAAGAGACC. Translation: CASSIAGGAQET. The full-length CDR3 reads as CASSIAGGAQETQYF. The rearrangement uses TRBV19 and TRBJ2-5, with 8 bases fitting TRBD2. Coverage ceases 3 residues before the CDR3 finishes, and the germline J gene fills in the end. This CDR3 contains 15 residues. Germline V lookup: CDR1 LNHDA, CDR2 SQIVND (reference sequence). Germline trimming cut 1 base from V and 2 bases from J; bases unmatched to any gene: 3.

This clone was counted many times. The read terminates 3 residues before the CDR3 end, so the remaining end is supplied by the germline J gene. The chain combines TRBV4-1 with TRBJ2-7; 12 bases are shared with TRBD2. The CDR3 is 16 amino acids. V lost 3 bases, J lost 3 bases, and 6 bases stayed unmatched. The germline CDR1 and CDR2 sequences are MGHRA and YSYEKL. The sequenced part of the CDR3 DNA is TGCGCCAGCAGCCAGGCACTAGCGGGAGGCCTCTACGAG. Protein: CASSQALAGGLYE. The complete CDR3 reads CASSQALAGGLYEQYF.